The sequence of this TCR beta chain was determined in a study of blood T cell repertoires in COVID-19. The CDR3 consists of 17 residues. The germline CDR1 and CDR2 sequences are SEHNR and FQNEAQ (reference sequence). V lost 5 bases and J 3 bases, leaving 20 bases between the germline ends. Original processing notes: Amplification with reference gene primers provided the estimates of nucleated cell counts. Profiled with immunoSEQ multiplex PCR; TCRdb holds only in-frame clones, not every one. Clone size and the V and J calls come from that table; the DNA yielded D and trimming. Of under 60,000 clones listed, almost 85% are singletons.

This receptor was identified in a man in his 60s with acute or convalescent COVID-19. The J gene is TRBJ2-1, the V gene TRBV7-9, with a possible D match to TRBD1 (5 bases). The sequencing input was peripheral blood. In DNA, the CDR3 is TGTGCCAGCAGCGGCCCGACAGAAACCCTTAACTACAATGAGCAGTTCTTC. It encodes CASSGPTETLNYNEQFF.